A single count supports the clone carrying this TCR beta chain. A much larger clone lies a single base off, so this may be a read error. J gave up 4 bases and V 11 bases, and 11 bases lay outside the gene matches. Per germline, CDR1 MNHNS and CDR2 SASEGT. The CDR3 is 15 amino acids. Data came from immunoSEQ multiplex PCR; TCRdb stores just in-frame clones and leaves some out. The sample consists of about 35,000 clones, 60% to 80% of them appearing once. This entry is derived from a study of cytotoxic CD8 clonotypes in ibrutinib-treated CLL. Study-level background: Sample averages reached hundreds of thousands of productive templates and over 85,000 productive rearrangements.

The gene calls are TRBV6-1 and TRBJ2-1, with 10 bases matching TRBD2. The receptor was derived from a human donor with chronic lymphocytic leukemia. The sequencing here drew on PBMCs, taken at disease progression, from a patient treated with ibrutinib. The CDR3 protein is CAGQQRGGLYNEQFF. As DNA, the CDR3 is TGTGCCGGCCAACAGCGGGGGGGCCTGTACAATGAGCAGTTCTTC.